Shown below are 10 T cell receptor beta chains from a single sample sequenced in a study of blood T cells in healthy people across ages. The authors ran a second PCR of roughly 6 to 12 cycles using a sample-barcoded 5' primer and a J-beta primer mix. One entry per CDR3 protein results from TCRdb running MiXCR on the 5' RACE reads. The sample consists of 1.5 million to 2 million distinct CDR3 sequences, 35% to 50% of them appearing once. Sequencing was performed on blood. Source of these receptors: a human donor in good health.

This clonotype was found a few times. CDR3 bases: TGTGCCAGCTCACCTAGCGGGGGGATCTCCTACGAGCAGTACTTC. Protein product: CASSPSGGISYEQYF. The genes are TRBV18 and TRBJ2-7, with TRBD2 matching 10 bases. V lost 3 bases and J lost 0; bases outside the gene matches: 2. CDR3 length equals 15 residues. Germline V gene lookup returns CDR1 KGHSH and CDR2 LQKENI.

The CDR3, as DNA: TGTGCCAGCAGTTATAGCGTAGCCTACAATGAGCAGTTCTTC. It codes for CASSYSVAYNEQFF. This sequence joins TRBV7-2 and TRBJ2-1, with TRBD2 as a possible D gene (5 bases). V lost 6 bases to trimming and J lost 2 bases, with 11 bases between them. The CDR3 is 14 amino acids. The germline V gene encodes CDR1 SGHTA and CDR2 FQGNSA.

The chain combines TRBV29-1 with TRBJ1-1; no clear D gene. Trimming shortened V by 3 bases and J by 0 bases, and 11 bases separated the two germline ends. Germline lookup yields CDR1 SQVTM and CDR2 ANQGSEA. This CDR3 has 14 residues. The CDR3, as DNA: TGCAGCGTTGACCGCTCAGGCCTGAACACTGAAGCTTTCTTT. Translation: CSVDRSGLNTEAFF. Together with reference TRBV29-1 and TRBJ1-1, the CDR3 gives the full variable domain: SAVISQKPSRDICQRGTSLTIQCQVDSQVTMMFWYRQQPGQSLTLIATANQGSEATYESGFVIDKFPISRPNLTFSTLTVSNMSPEDSSIYLCSVDRSGLNTEAFFGQGTRLTVV.

The rearrangement uses TRBV4-1 and TRBJ1-3; maybe TRBD1 (5 bases). With 2 bases removed from V and 4 bases from J, the gap between germline ends came to 9 bases. Per germline, CDR1 MGHRA and CDR2 YSYEKL. This CDR3 has 14 amino acids. The CDR3 DNA reads as TGCGCCAGCAGCCAAATTGGGGACGGAAACACCATATATTTT. It encodes CASSQIGDGNTIYF.

V gene TRBV4-3 combines with J gene TRBJ1-2; unclear D gene. Germline V gives CDR1 LGHNA, CDR2 YSLEER. Trimming took off 0 bases at V and 8 bases at J, with 13 bases between the two ends. The CDR3 spans 14 residues. The CDR3 sequence: CASSQEGPEIGYTF. In nucleotides, the CDR3 is TGCGCCAGCAGCCAAGAAGGGCCTGAGATAGGCTACACCTTC.

This clonotype has a handful of counts. This rearrangement joins TRBV7-2 to TRBJ2-1; D is tentatively TRBD1 or TRBD2 (5 bases each). This CDR3 is 15 amino acids long. Trimming cost V 0 bases and J 3 bases, with 9 bases left between them. The germline gives CDR1 SGHTA, CDR2 FQGNSA. DNA of the CDR3: TGTGCCAGCAGCTTAGCGGGGACCATCTACAATGAGCAGTTCTTC. Its translation is CASSLAGTIYNEQFF.

V usage is TRBV27 and J usage is TRBJ2-1; 7 nucleotides match TRBD1. V gave up 6 bases and J gave up 7 bases; unmatched junction bases: 9. This CDR3 contains 14 residues. Germline assignment: CDR1 MNHEY and CDR2 SMNVEV (reference sequence). The CDR3 here is CASRLRDRNNEQFF. DNA of the CDR3: TGTGCCAGCAGGCTCCGGGACAGAAATAATGAGCAGTTCTTC.

The chain links TRBV7-2 to TRBJ2-4; 8 bases fit TRBD1. The V gene end was trimmed by 4 bases and the J gene end by 5 bases; junction bases not matched to a gene: 7. This CDR3 spans 15 amino acids. Germline V gene data show CDR1 as SGHTA and CDR2 as FQGNSA. The CDR3 protein is CASSSKDRAQNIQYF. The DNA for the CDR3 is TGTGCCAGCAGCTCCAAGGACAGGGCCCAAAACATTCAGTACTTC.

The rearrangement uses TRBV3-1 and TRBJ2-1; D is possibly TRBD2 (5 bases). The germline V gene has CDR1 LGHDT and CDR2 YNNKEL (reference sequence). This CDR3 comprises 13 residues. Trimming stripped 4 bases from V and 12 bases from J, with 16 bases between. The CDR3 reads CASSLGVASGQFF. In DNA form, the CDR3 reads TGTGCCAGCAGCCTGGGCGTGGCCAGCGGGCAGTTCTTC.

The chain has TRBV5-1 and TRBJ2-3, with TRBD2 identical over 11 bases. CDR1 and CDR2 (germline): SGHRS, YFSETQ. The V and J ends lost 1 base and 3 bases, in that order; junction bases with no gene match: 7. This CDR3 has 17 amino acids. DNA of the CDR3: TGCGCCAGCAGCTTGCGGGCTAGCGGGGGGCGTACAGATACGCAGTATTTT. This sequence encodes CASSLRASGGRTDTQYF.